These 15 T cell receptor beta chains share one sample of origin, sequenced in a study of CD8 T cells in ankylosing spondylitis. TCRdb re-analysed the 5' RACE reads in MiXCR, keeping a single row per CDR3 protein. The data show about 240,000 distinct CDR3 sequences, over 8.5% seen once. The material sequenced was blood, either unsorted or a sorted T cell fraction (not recorded which). The receptors shown here come from a male donor with ankylosing spondylitis or in good health (not recorded which).

This clonotype was seen at least ten times. This chain uses TRBV19 with TRBJ2-2; maybe TRBD2 (5 bases). Per germline, CDR1 LNHDA and CDR2 SQIVND (reference sequence). The length of the CDR3 is 15 residues. V gave up 9 bases and J gave up 8 bases, with 22 bases separating them. The CDR3 protein is CASTDQNGDLGELFF. CDR3 DNA sequence: TGTGCCAGCACAGATCAAAACGGGGATTTGGGGGAGCTGTTTTTT.

In this sample, this clonotype turned up a few times. The chain joins TRBV5-1 to TRBJ2-2; 7 bases are shared with TRBD1. This CDR3 spans 16 amino acids. Germline V gives CDR1 SGHRS, CDR2 YFSETQ. With 3 bases clipped from V and 9 bases from J, the junction kept 14 bases outside the gene matches. The CDR3 coding sequence is TGCGCCAGCAGCTCCCCGGGACAGTTTGTCGGGCGGGAGCTGTTTTTT. Its protein product is CASSSPGQFVGRELFF.

This clonotype was observed many times. This chain connects TRBV4-1 to TRBJ2-1; TRBD2 is a possible D gene (5 bases). CDR1 is MGHRA and CDR2 is YSYEKL in the germline V gene. The V gene lost 6 bases and the J gene lost 7 bases, with 19 bases spanning the gap. The CDR3 is 15 residues long. The CDR3 here is CASRPSGVSVNEQFF. DNA of the CDR3: TGCGCCAGCAGGCCGTCCGGGGTTTCGGTTAATGAGCAGTTCTTC.

J is TRBJ2-1 and V is TRBV14; 9 positions agree with TRBD1. The V segment lost 4 bases and the J segment 7 bases; nucleotides outside the gene matches: 8. CDR3 size: 15 residues. Looked up from germline, CDR1 is SGHDN and CDR2 is FVKESK. The CDR3 DNA is TGTGCCAGCAGCCCCTGGACAGGGGTTGTTAATGAGCAGTTCTTC. This codes for CASSPWTGVVNEQFF.

This clonotype was recorded many times. The genes are TRBV30 and TRBJ2-3; D is unclear. The CDR3 length is 12 residues. V shed 2 bases and J shed 5 bases, with 8 bases lying between them. From germline, CDR1 is GTSNPN and CDR2 SVGIG (reference sequence). Written as DNA, the CDR3 is TGTGCCTGGAGTCCCACGTTAGATACGCAGTATTTT. The encoded protein is CAWSPTLDTQYF.

This clonotype showed up many times. The chain has TRBV6-1 and TRBJ2-1, with 7 bases aligning to TRBD2. In germline, CDR1 is MNHNS, CDR2 SASEGT. This CDR3 is 18 amino acids long. Trimming at V came to 4 bases and at J to 3 bases, leaving 15 bases not matched to a gene. As DNA, the CDR3 is TGTGCCAGCAGTGCCACCCATGGGGGGGGGACTTTCTACAATGAGCAGTTCTTC. Protein sequence: CASSATHGGGTFYNEQFF.

This clonotype occurred many times. The rearrangement uses TRBV28 and TRBJ1-1, with D perhaps matching TRBD1 (5 bases). V was trimmed by 6 bases and J by 0 bases, leaving 11 bases between them. The CDR3 extends over 14 amino acids. Germline V gives CDR1 MDHEN, CDR2 SYDVKM. The CDR3 sequence is CASRPGSLNTEAFF. CDR3 sequence (DNA): TGTGCCAGCAGGCCAGGGTCCTTGAACACTGAAGCTTTCTTT.

This chain links TRBV11-3 with TRBJ2-1, with TRBD1 matching over 7 bases. The J segment lost 10 bases and the V segment lost 0 bases, leaving 3 bases of the junction unmatched. This CDR3 is 13 amino acids long. Germline V lookup: CDR1 SGHNT, CDR2 YENEEA. The DNA for the CDR3 is TGTGCCAGCAGCTTAGACCGACAGGGAGAGCAGTTCTTC. Translating it yields CASSLDRQGEQFF.

This clonotype was observed a few times. This chain links TRBV5-1 with TRBJ1-2, with D maybe TRBD1 (6 bases). The ends were cut back, 4 bases at V and 7 bases at J, with 17 bases in the middle. The CDR3 contains 14 residues. CDR1 SGHRS and CDR2 YFSETQ come from the germline V gene. The CDR3 sequence is CASSPSQGMFGYTF. CDR3 coding DNA: TGCGCCAGCAGCCCCTCACAGGGTATGTTTGGCTACACCTTC. The full variable domain, in which reference TRBV5-1 and TRBJ1-2 provide the parts outside the CDR3, is KAGVTQTPRYLIKTRGQQVTLSCSPISGHRSVSWYQQTPGQGLQFLFEYFSETQRNKGNFPGRFSGRQFSNSRSEMNVSTLELGDSALYLCASSPSQGMFGYTFGSGTRLTVV.

This clonotype has a count of ten or more. CDR3 coding DNA: TGTGCCAGCAGCTCGCCGGGGGAAAAACTGTTTTTT. Its translation is CASSSPGEKLFF. The chain combines TRBV7-9 with TRBJ1-4; D is ambiguous. This CDR3 is built from 12 residues. Germline CDR1 and CDR2: SEHNR and FQNEAQ (reference sequence). Deletions cut 4 bases from V and 8 bases from J, with 8 bases between.

The rearrangement uses TRBV7-8 and TRBJ1-6; D not certain. The length of the CDR3 is 15 residues. Trimming removed 1 base at V and 6 bases at J, with 10 bases between. Germline-derived CDR1 and CDR2 are SGHVS and FQNEAQ. The CDR3 sequence is CASSLEGRPNSPLHF. The CDR3 DNA follows: TGTGCCAGCAGCTTAGAAGGGCGGCCTAATTCACCCCTCCACTTT.

This clonotype occurred many times. The rearrangement joins TRBV20-1 to TRBJ1-2, with D perhaps matching TRBD1 (5 bases). The germline gives CDR1 DFQATT, CDR2 SNEGSKA (reference sequence). This CDR3 comprises 16 residues. V lost 0 bases, J lost 6 bases, and 20 bases lay in between. The CDR3 region is CSARDPPRALIDGYTF. CDR3 DNA sequence: TGCAGTGCTAGAGATCCCCCCAGGGCATTGATTGATGGCTACACCTTC.

The CDR3 protein is CASTPSGSAGETQYF. The CDR3 DNA follows: TGCGCCAGCACCCCAAGCGGCTCGGCGGGAGAGACCCAGTACTTC. The rearrangement uses TRBV5-1 and TRBJ2-5; maybe TRBD2 (5 bases). The CDR3 contains 15 residues. V lost 6 bases and J 4 bases, leaving 19 bases between the germline ends. Germline V CDR1 and CDR2: SGHRS, YFSETQ.

This clonotype was seen ten or more times. The J gene is TRBJ2-3, the V gene TRBV7-2, with 7 bases identical to TRBD2. Germline V gene data show CDR1 as SGHTA and CDR2 as FQGNSA. The CDR3 contains 16 residues. V was pared by 5 bases and J by 3 bases, with 11 bases of the junction left unmatched. The CDR3 loop is CASSPGLGAGTDTQYF. The CDR3 region has the DNA TGTGCCAGCAGCCCCGGACTAGGGGCGGGAACAGATACGCAGTATTTT.

There are many counts of this clonotype. The chain recombines TRBV7-2 with TRBJ1-1; 7 bases are a match to TRBD1. V lost 5 bases and J lost 0; bases outside the gene matches: 6. The germline V gene encodes CDR1 SGHTA and CDR2 FQGNSA. This CDR3 has 15 residues. The CDR3 DNA follows: TGTGCCAGCAGCGATATACAGGGGTTGAACACTGAAGCTTTCTTT. This encodes CASSDIQGLNTEAFF.